A selection of T cell receptor beta chains follows, all from one sample in a study of blood T cell repertoires in COVID-19. The repertoire was sequenced with immunoSEQ multiplex PCR; TCRdb's copy has only in-frame clones and lacks some. The table records 250,000 to 300,000 clones, roughly 85% of them present only once. Sequenced sample: PBMCs or T cells enriched from blood (not recorded which). The receptors derive from a woman in her forties or fifties who had been exposed to COVID-19. Each CDR3 is given with its conserved first and last residue. D genes are given only for firm matches. Not all rows give a size; the values are once, few, many and, for expanded clones, a class.

v_gene: TRBV6-1
j_gene: TRBJ1-3
abundance: few
d_gene: .
CDR3aa: CASSGGGGNTIYF
CDR3nt: TGTGCCAGCAGTGGGGGAGGAGGAAACACCATATATTTT

v_gene: TRBV18
j_gene: TRBJ1-2
abundance: .
d_gene: .
CDR3aa: CASSPGEDGYTF
CDR3nt: TGTGCCAGCTCACCAGGGGAGGATGGCTACACCTTC

v_gene: TRBV11-3
j_gene: TRBJ2-2
abundance: once
d_gene: TRBD2
CDR3aa: CASSFDAGTGGTGELFF
CDR3nt: TGTGCCAGCAGCTTCGACGCCGGGACCGGGGGGACCGGGGAGCTGTTTTTT

v_gene: TRBV6-5
j_gene: TRBJ1-3
abundance: .
d_gene: .
CDR3aa: CATTAGNTIYF
CDR3nt: TGTGCCACCACGGCTGGAAACACCATATATTTT

v_gene: TRBV12-3/TRBV12-4
j_gene: TRBJ1-5
abundance: .
d_gene: .
CDR3aa: CASSFGGTQPQHF
CDR3nt: TGTGCCAGCAGTTTCGGGGGAACTCAGCCCCAGCATTTT

v_gene: TRBV9
j_gene: TRBJ1-2
abundance: .
d_gene: .
CDR3aa: CASSLGLSYGYTF
CDR3nt: TGTGCCAGCAGCCTAGGACTGAGCTATGGCTACACCTTC

v_gene: TRBV13
j_gene: TRBJ1-2
abundance: few
d_gene: TRBD1
CDR3aa: CASSLGRGTGGGYTF
CDR3nt: TGTGCCAGCAGCTTAGGCCGGGGGACAGGGGGTGGCTACACCTTC

v_gene: TRBV28
j_gene: TRBJ1-2
abundance: .
d_gene: .
CDR3aa: CASSSGYSDGYTF
CDR3nt: TGTGCCAGCAGTTCGGGATACTCGGATGGCTACACCTTC

v_gene: TRBV5-1
j_gene: TRBJ2-7
abundance: .
d_gene: TRBD2
CDR3aa: CASSLRLADLYEQYF
CDR3nt: TGCGCCAGCAGCTTGAGACTAGCGGACTTATACGAGCAGTACTTC

v_gene: TRBV19
j_gene: TRBJ2-7
abundance: .
d_gene: .
CDR3aa: CASSSRQAPYEQYF
CDR3nt: TGTGCCAGTAGCTCAAGACAGGCCCCCTACGAGCAGTACTTC

v_gene: TRBV21-1
j_gene: TRBJ1-5
abundance: .
d_gene: .
CDR3aa: CASRSDGFGPQHF
CDR3nt: TGTGCCAGCAGATCCGATGGTTTCGGGCCCCAGCATTTT

v_gene: TRBV7-6
j_gene: TRBJ2-1
abundance: .
d_gene: .
CDR3aa: CASRRVDEQFF
CDR3nt: TGTGCCAGCAGACGGGTGGATGAGCAGTTCTTC

v_gene: TRBV19
j_gene: TRBJ2-2
abundance: once
d_gene: .
CDR3aa: CASSMQGFRTGELFF
CDR3nt: TGTGCCAGTAGTATGCAGGGTTTTAGGACCGGGGAGCTGTTTTTT

v_gene: TRBV6-5
j_gene: TRBJ2-7
abundance: .
d_gene: TRBD2
CDR3aa: CASGSGGSYEQYF
CDR3nt: TGTGCCAGCGGGTCGGGGGGTTCCTACGAGCAGTACTTC

v_gene: TRBV20-1
j_gene: TRBJ2-5
abundance: once
d_gene: .
CDR3aa: CSASTPFNPGTQYF
CDR3nt: TGCAGTGCTAGTACGCCGTTCAATCCCGGGACCCAGTACTTC

v_gene: TRBV10-1
j_gene: TRBJ1-4
abundance: .
d_gene: TRBD1
CDR3aa: CASRLSRGRSEKLFF
CDR3nt: TGCGCCAGCAGACTCTCCAGGGGGCGCAGTGAAAAACTGTTTTTT

v_gene: TRBV5-1
j_gene: TRBJ2-6
abundance: .
d_gene: .
CDR3aa: CASSLGGTGANVLTF
CDR3nt: TGCGCCAGCAGCTTGGGAGGGACTGGGGCCAACGTCCTGACTTTC

v_gene: TRBV30
j_gene: TRBJ1-5
abundance: .
d_gene: .
CDR3aa: CAFGGGRGNQPQHF
CDR3nt: TGTGCCTTCGGGGGAGGGCGCGGGAATCAGCCCCAGCATTTT

v_gene: TRBV19
j_gene: TRBJ1-5
abundance: .
d_gene: .
CDR3aa: CASSIGVAGNQPQHF
CDR3nt: TGTGCCAGTAGTATCGGAGTAGCTGGCAATCAGCCCCAGCATTTT

v_gene: TRBV29-1
j_gene: TRBJ1-2
abundance: .
d_gene: .
CDR3aa: CSVAQGPGRSYGYTF
CDR3nt: TGCAGCGTTGCACAGGGACCAGGCCGATCTTATGGCTACACCTTC

v_gene: TRBV5-4
j_gene: TRBJ2-1
abundance: .
d_gene: .
CDR3aa: CANWASGARRNEQFF
CDR3nt: TGTGCCAACTGGGCGTCAGGGGCCAGAAGGAATGAGCAGTTCTTC

v_gene: TRBV5-1
j_gene: TRBJ2-1
abundance: .
d_gene: TRBD1
CDR3aa: CASSRGQGAYNEQFF
CDR3nt: TGCGCCAGCAGCCGGGGACAGGGAGCCTACAATGAGCAGTTCTTC

v_gene: TRBV9
j_gene: TRBJ2-5
abundance: .
d_gene: .
CDR3aa: CASSVLPGSQETQYF
CDR3nt: TGTGCCAGCAGCGTACTTCCAGGTTCCCAAGAGACCCAGTACTTC

v_gene: TRBV10-2
j_gene: TRBJ2-5
abundance: once
d_gene: .
CDR3aa: CASGRGETQYF
CDR3nt: TGCGCCAGCGGGAGAGGAGAGACCCAGTACTTC

v_gene: TRBV11-3
j_gene: TRBJ1-1
abundance: .
d_gene: TRBD1
CDR3aa: CASSFTGESTEAFF
CDR3nt: TGTGCCAGCAGCTTTACAGGGGAATCGACTGAAGCTTTCTTT

v_gene: TRBV4-3
j_gene: TRBJ2-2
abundance: .
d_gene: .
CDR3aa: CASSQDTPYGAGNTGELFF
CDR3nt: TGCGCCAGCAGCCAAGATACCCCATATGGGGCAGGGAACACCGGGGAGCTGTTTTTT

v_gene: TRBV12-3/TRBV12-4
j_gene: TRBJ1-1
abundance: .
d_gene: .
CDR3aa: CASSFYRDTEAFF
CDR3nt: TGTGCCAGCAGTTTCTACAGGGACACTGAAGCTTTCTTT

v_gene: TRBV12-3/TRBV12-4
j_gene: TRBJ1-6
abundance: .
d_gene: .
CDR3aa: CASSPESNSPLHF
CDR3nt: TGTGCCAGTTCACCCGAGTCGAATTCACCCCTCCACTTT

v_gene: TRBV27
j_gene: TRBJ1-5
abundance: .
d_gene: .
CDR3aa: CASSPEGLNQPQHF
CDR3nt: TGTGCCAGCTCCCCCGAGGGTCTTAATCAGCCCCAGCATTTT

v_gene: TRBV9
j_gene: TRBJ2-1
abundance: .
d_gene: TRBD2
CDR3aa: CASSALSSGNEQFF
CDR3nt: TGTGCCAGCAGCGCCCTTTCTAGCGGGAATGAGCAGTTCTTC

v_gene: TRBV13
j_gene: TRBJ1-1
abundance: .
d_gene: .
CDR3aa: CASSVTGMGEAFF
CDR3nt: TGTGCCAGCAGCGTCACAGGTATGGGCGAAGCTTTCTTT

v_gene: TRBV10-2
j_gene: TRBJ1-2
abundance: .
d_gene: .
CDR3aa: CASSVWGLPFNYGYTF
CDR3nt: TGCGCCAGCAGTGTCTGGGGGCTTCCCTTCAACTATGGCTACACCTTC

v_gene: TRBV30
j_gene: TRBJ2-5
abundance: .
d_gene: .
CDR3aa: CAWGLPSGIQETQYF
CDR3nt: TGTGCCTGGGGCCTTCCCTCAGGGATCCAAGAGACCCAGTACTTC

v_gene: TRBV10-3
j_gene: TRBJ1-4
abundance: .
d_gene: .
CDR3aa: CAISDGPTGRFF
CDR3nt: TGTGCCATCAGTGACGGACCGACAGGTCGGTTTTTT

v_gene: TRBV28
j_gene: TRBJ1-5
abundance: once
d_gene: TRBD1
CDR3aa: CASSLAQGAGGNQPQHF
CDR3nt: TGTGCCAGCAGTTTAGCCCAGGGGGCAGGGGGCAATCAGCCCCAGCATTTT

v_gene: TRBV14
j_gene: TRBJ1-3
abundance: .
d_gene: .
CDR3aa: CASSQDYGGFSGNTIYF
CDR3nt: TGTGCCAGCAGCCAAGATTATGGAGGGTTCTCTGGAAACACCATATATTTT

v_gene: TRBV6-6
j_gene: TRBJ1-5
abundance: .
d_gene: .
CDR3aa: CASSYSSRGHQPQHF
CDR3nt: TGTGCCAGCAGTTACTCGTCCAGGGGCCATCAGCCCCAGCATTTT